This is a list of T cell receptor beta chains from one sample in a study of T cells after yellow fever vaccination. TCRdb re-derived calls from the 5' RACE reads in MiXCR, one entry per CDR3 protein. The data show 300,000 or so distinct CDR3 sequences, roughly 8% seen once. The sample in question was PBMCs, obtained roughly 45 days after the first yellow fever vaccination. The receptors originated from a man between 18 and 29 years old who received the YFV17D yellow fever vaccine. Each CDR3 is given with its conserved first and last residue. The D gene is left open where the match is weak. Expanded clones are given a class, and other clones once, few, many or no size at all.

d_call,j_call,clone_size,v_call,cdr3_aa,cdr3_nt
NA,TRBJ2-5,few,TRBV4-3,CASSQEHPGPQETQYF,TGCGCCAGCAGCCAAGAACACCCGGGGCCTCAAGAGACCCAGTACTTC
TRBD1,TRBJ2-6,NA,TRBV2,CASSPSPGTGAGANVLTF,TGTGCCAGCAGTCCGAGTCCCGGGACAGGGGCTGGGGCCAACGTCCTGACTTTC
NA,TRBJ1-1,NA,TRBV4-3,CASSPAGYMNTEAFF,TGCGCCAGCAGCCCAGCAGGTTATATGAACACTGAAGCTTTCTTT
NA,TRBJ1-6,NA,TRBV7-9,CASRVRVGKGSPLHF,TGTGCCAGCAGAGTAAGGGTGGGAAAGGGTTCACCCCTCCACTTT
NA,TRBJ1-1,many,TRBV7-2,CASSRRGGVSTEAFF,TGTGCCAGCAGCCGCCGCGGGGGGGTTAGCACTGAAGCTTTCTTT
TRBD2,TRBJ2-2,many,TRBV9,CASSVAGGELFF,TGTGCCAGCAGCGTAGCGGGGGGAGAGCTGTTTTTT
NA,TRBJ2-3,once,TRBV7-3,CASSFRCIADTQYF,TGTGCCAGCAGCTTCCGGTGTATCGCAGATACGCAGTATTTT
NA,TRBJ1-5,NA,TRBV7-8,CASSLAQKVQPQHF,TGTGCCAGCAGCTTAGCCCAAAAGGTCCAGCCCCAGCATTTT
NA,TRBJ2-2,NA,TRBV7-9,CASSSLALKYTGELFF,TGTGCCAGCAGCTCGCTAGCCCTGAAATACACCGGGGAGCTGTTTTTT
NA,TRBJ1-2,few,TRBV4-2,CASSHIPEEDYGYTF,TGTGCCAGCAGCCATATACCGGAAGAGGACTATGGCTACACCTTC
NA,TRBJ2-6,NA,TRBV6-2/TRBV6-3,CASRFLRQAGANVLTF,TGTGCCAGCAGATTCCTCCGGCAGGCTGGGGCCAACGTCCTGACTTTC
TRBD1,TRBJ2-2,few,TRBV4-3,CASSHPTGESDTGELFF,TGCGCCAGCAGCCACCCGACAGGGGAATCGGACACCGGGGAGCTGTTTTTT
NA,TRBJ2-5,NA,TRBV6-5,CASSFGQYQETQYF,TGTGCCAGCAGTTTCGGACAGTACCAAGAGACCCAGTACTTC
TRBD1,TRBJ1-2,few,TRBV2,CASSGGTGNYTF,TGTGCCAGCAGTGGCGGGACAGGGAACTACACCTTC
NA,TRBJ1-2,NA,TRBV7-2,CASSLPWWGEGYTF,TGTGCCAGCAGTCTCCCATGGTGGGGTGAGGGCTACACCTTC
NA,TRBJ1-5,few,TRBV21-1,CASSKVAGGRFAQPQHF,TGTGCCAGCAGCAAAGTGGCAGGTGGGAGGTTCGCTCAGCCCCAGCATTTT
TRBD2,TRBJ2-1,few,TRBV7-9,CASSLGTSGDNEQFF,TGTGCCAGCAGCCTTGGGACTAGCGGGGACAATGAGCAGTTCTTC
NA,TRBJ1-5,NA,TRBV20-1,CSALDPSNQPQHF,TGCAGTGCCCTGGACCCATCCAATCAGCCCCAGCATTTT
NA,TRBJ1-1,NA,TRBV12-3/TRBV12-4,CASSLGPRANTEAFF,TGTGCCAGCAGTTTGGGGCCCAGAGCGAACACTGAAGCTTTCTTT
TRBD1,TRBJ1-2,NA,TRBV7-9,CASSSQRGDRGAYTF,TGTGCCAGCAGCTCACAACGGGGGGACAGGGGGGCCTACACCTTC
TRBD1,TRBJ2-1,NA,TRBV7-8,CASSSTHRGGMNEQFF,TGTGCCAGCAGCTCTACCCACAGGGGTGGGATGAATGAGCAGTTCTTC
TRBD2,TRBJ2-3,few,TRBV5-6,CASSLRLAGGMTDTQYF,TGTGCCAGCAGCTTAAGACTAGCGGGGGGAATGACAGATACGCAGTATTTT
NA,TRBJ2-2,few,TRBV7-2,CASRLGGYTGELFF,TGTGCCAGCAGACTAGGAGGGTACACCGGGGAGCTGTTTTTT
TRBD1,TRBJ2-3,NA,TRBV27,CASSQATPGTGYPDTQYF,TGTGCCAGCAGTCAGGCTACCCCCGGGACAGGGTATCCAGATACGCAGTATTTT
NA,TRBJ1-2,NA,TRBV4-3,CASSQEMGADNYGYTF,TGCGCCAGCAGCCAGGAAATGGGGGCAGATAACTATGGCTACACCTTC
NA,TRBJ2-3,many,TRBV7-9,CASTPGDTQYF,TGTGCCAGCACCCCCGGGGATACGCAGTATTTT
NA,TRBJ2-1,few,TRBV5-1,CASSTALFGVNEQFF,TGCGCCAGCAGCACTGCCCTTTTCGGGGTAAATGAGCAGTTCTTC
TRBD2,TRBJ2-5,few,TRBV5-1,CASSGPAGSQETQYF,TGCGCCAGCAGCGGCCCAGCGGGGAGCCAAGAGACCCAGTACTTC
NA,TRBJ1-3,few,TRBV7-9,CASSLDGRPGNTIYF,TGTGCCAGCAGCTTAGACGGAAGGCCTGGAAACACCATATATTTT
NA,TRBJ2-2,few,TRBV5-6,CASSWTIGHGELFF,TGTGCCAGCAGTTGGACGATAGGACACGGGGAGCTGTTTTTT
NA,TRBJ2-2,NA,TRBV27,CASRVAGTGELFF,TGTGCCAGCCGAGTAGCAGGCACCGGGGAGCTGTTTTTT
TRBD1,TRBJ2-7,few,TRBV28,CASSFLQGRYEQYF,TGTGCCAGCAGTTTTTTACAGGGGCGTTACGAGCAGTACTTC
NA,TRBJ1-3,NA,TRBV5-1,CASSLQPQSGNTIYF,TGCGCCAGCAGCTTGCAACCGCAATCTGGAAACACCATATATTTT
NA,TRBJ2-3,NA,TRBV4-1,CASSQGLGALEEDTQYF,TGCGCCAGCAGCCAAGGATTGGGAGCCTTGGAGGAAGATACGCAGTATTTT
NA,TRBJ2-5,few,TRBV7-9,CASSLERRKETQYF,TGTGCCAGCAGCTTAGAGAGACGGAAAGAGACCCAGTACTTC
NA,TRBJ2-1,few,TRBV11-2,CASSWTEGYEQFF,TGTGCCAGCAGCTGGACGGAGGGGTATGAGCAGTTCTTC
NA,TRBJ2-1,few,TRBV6-5,CASSYSSDWLEQFF,TGTGCCAGCAGTTACTCTTCGGATTGGCTTGAGCAGTTCTTC
TRBD1,TRBJ2-7,NA,TRBV7-2,CASSLGRDRFYEQYF,TGTGCCAGCAGCTTAGGAAGGGACAGATTCTACGAGCAGTACTTC
NA,TRBJ2-5,NA,TRBV5-8,CASSLAWETQYF,TGTGCCAGCAGCTTGGCCTGGGAGACCCAGTACTTC
NA,TRBJ1-1,many,TRBV5-4,CASSSSQVGHTEAFF,TGTGCCAGCAGCAGCAGCCAGGTCGGTCACACTGAAGCTTTCTTT
TRBD1,TRBJ2-7,NA,TRBV7-9,CASSLAGPGQVPYEQYF,TGTGCCAGCAGCTTAGCGGGACCGGGACAGGTCCCCTACGAGCAGTACTTC
NA,TRBJ2-5,many,TRBV5-6,CASSLATAETQYF,TGTGCCAGCAGCTTGGCGACCGCGGAGACCCAGTACTTC
NA,TRBJ2-7,NA,TRBV14,CASSYGPEQYF,TGTGCCAGCAGCTATGGTCCCGAGCAGTACTTC
NA,TRBJ2-3,few,TRBV18,CASSPRVTSTDTQYF,TGTGCCAGCTCACCAAGGGTAACTAGCACAGATACGCAGTATTTT
NA,TRBJ2-1,many,TRBV5-1,CASRARSDNEQFF,TGCGCCAGCAGAGCCAGATCGGACAATGAGCAGTTCTTC
TRBD1,TRBJ1-1,NA,TRBV7-9,CASSSDRGMAAFF,TGTGCCAGCAGCTCGGACAGGGGAATGGCAGCTTTCTTT
TRBD1,TRBJ1-5,few,TRBV28,CASRWQGAWQPQHF,TGTGCCAGCCGGTGGCAGGGGGCTTGGCAGCCCCAGCATTTT